This T cell receptor beta chain emerged from a study of cytomegalovirus exposure and HLA in healthy donors. General study points: For most subjects, TCR beta sequences were reported to predict HLA-A and HLA-B alleles with accuracy. In a later analysis, TCR beta V- and J-gene trimming showed a link to a missense DCLRE1C variant.

Primers for the PCR totalled 60 Vbeta and 13 Jbeta. The table came from immunoSEQ multiplex PCR; TCRdb's copy has only in-frame clones and leaves some out. This sample carries some 140,000 clones, with roughly 1.6% going to the ten biggest clones. Comment on this clone: Its specificity is not known.

Likely unrecorded immune exposures existed in these nominally healthy donors. The CDR3 contains 13 residues. Trimming took off 5 bases at V and 5 bases at J, with 12 bases between the two ends. Germline loops: CDR1 SGHAT, CDR2 FQNNGV. Sequencing used PBMCs. This chain links TRBV11-2 with TRBJ1-1; tentatively, D is TRBD1 (5 bases). The sequence derives from a woman aged 40 to 50 in good health and CMV-seronegative. CDR3 protein: CASSPPGPTEAFF. CDR3 sequence (DNA): TGTGCCAGCAGCCCCCCAGGGCCAACTGAAGCTTTCTTT.